A single sample gave rise to the 10 T cell receptor beta chains below, sequenced in a study of beta chain features in type 1 diabetes. Findings of the study overall: When Type 1 diabetes patients were examined, their TCRB CDR3s proved moderately but significantly shorter in all four CD4+ subsets.

These receptors are not linked to any known antigen. The investigators reverse transcribed all of the isolated RNA, so they sequenced expressed TCRB transcripts. Measured with immunoSEQ multiplex PCR; TCRdb has only the in-frame clones, and not every one. Of about 340,000 clones listed, over 7% are singletons. The specimen sequenced was central memory CD4+ T cells from blood. The receptors come from a man aged 25-45 years with type 1 diabetes.

The chain carries TRBV5-1 and TRBJ2-1; 8 nucleotides line up with TRBD1. Germline CDR1 is SGHRS and CDR2 is YFSETQ. The CDR3 contains 13 residues. V was clipped by 4 bases and J by 7 bases; unmatched bases: 4. CDR3 nucleotides: TGCGCCAGCAGCACCGGACAGGGAAATGAGCAGTTCTTC. Its translation is CASSTGQGNEQFF.

This clone appeared many times. The V and J genes are TRBV28 and TRBJ2-5, with a weak D call TRBD2 (5 bases). The CDR3 runs 13 residues. V lost 2 bases and J 7 bases, leaving 11 bases between the germline ends. Germline V gives CDR1 MDHEN, CDR2 SYDVKM. The CDR3 loop is CASSLGLQATQYF. CDR3 coding DNA: TGTGCCAGCAGTTTAGGACTGCAGGCGACCCAGTACTTC. Full variable domain (rest looked up from reference TRBV28 and TRBJ2-5): DVKVTQSSRYLVKRTGEKVFLECVQDMDHENMFWYRQDPGLGLRLIYFSYDVKMKEKGDIPEGYSVSREKKERFSLILESASTNQTSMYLCASSLGLQATQYFGPGTRLLVL.

Many counts were recorded for this clone. V is TRBV2 and J is TRBJ1-1, with D hard to call. CDR3 length: 13 amino acids. V was cut by 5 bases and J by 1 base, with 8 bases left in between. Germline V CDR1 and CDR2: SNHLY, FYNNEI. CDR3 nucleotides: TGTGCCAGCAGTCCCGATACGAACACTGAAGCTTTCTTT. The encoded protein is CASSPDTNTEAFF.

CDR3 sequence: CASSADLNSGGAGETQYF. CDR3 sequence (DNA): TGTGCCAGCAGCGCGGACCTCAACAGCGGGGGGGCAGGAGAGACCCAGTACTTC. The chain recombines TRBV9 with TRBJ2-5, with TRBD2 matching 10 bases. Germline CDR1 and CDR2: SGDLS and YYNGEE. CDR3 length: 18 amino acids. V dropped 3 bases and J dropped 4; count of bases not matched to a gene: 15.

This clone was detected only a few times. The rearrangement joins TRBV16 to TRBJ1-1; TRBD1 aligns across 10 bases. Per the germline V gene, CDR1 is KGHSY and CDR2 is FQNENV. J lost 5 bases, V lost 4 bases, and 7 bases had no gene match. There are 15 residues in the CDR3. This chain's CDR3 is CASSLVRTGGTEAFF. CDR3 sequence (DNA): TGTGCCAGCAGCCTGGTACGGACAGGGGGTACTGAAGCTTTCTTT. The whole variable domain, remainder taken from reference TRBV16 and TRBJ1-1, is GEEVAQTPKHLVRGEGQKAKLYCAPIKGHSYVFWYQQVLKNEFKFLISFQNENVFDETGMPKERFSAKCLPNSPCSLEIQATKLEDSAVYFCASSLVRTGGTEAFFGQGTRLTVV.

This clone was picked up many times. V and J are TRBV7-2 and TRBJ2-1; D is perhaps TRBD2 (7 bases). Between the trimmed V and J ends, which lost 5 bases and 6 bases, there was a span of 14 bases. CDR1 and CDR2 from the germline V gene are SGHTA and FQGNSA. The CDR3 length is 14 residues. The CDR3 spells CASSTGLGGNEQFF. Here the CDR3 DNA reads TGTGCCAGCAGCACCGGACTAGGGGGCAATGAGCAGTTCTTC.

CDR3 sequence: CASSNRLGDPYGYTF. As DNA, the CDR3 is TGCGCCAGCAGCAACCGCCTTGGGGATCCCTATGGCTACACCTTC. The chain combines TRBV4-3 with TRBJ1-2; D is unclear. The CDR3 contains 15 residues. CDR1 and CDR2 (germline): LGHNA, YSLEER. With 5 bases removed from V and 4 bases from J, the gap between germline ends came to 17 bases.

This clone was found a few times. The chain couples TRBV28 to TRBJ2-2; D not certain. The CDR3 has 13 residues. Germline CDR1 and CDR2: MDHEN and SYDVKM. V was clipped by 10 bases and J by 6 bases, with 15 bases between them. CDR3 sequence (DNA): TGTGCCACCTATGACTCCCTGGCCGGGGAGCTGTTTTTT. Translation: CATYDSLAGELFF. The full variable domain, completed using reference TRBV28 and TRBJ2-2, is DVKVTQSSRYLVKRTGEKVFLECVQDMDHENMFWYRQDPGLGLRLIYFSYDVKMKEKGDIPEGYSVSREKKERFSLILESASTNQTSMYLCATYDSLAGELFFGEGSRLTVL.

CDR3 in amino acids: CASLGAGAVKETQYF. The CDR3, as DNA: TGTGCCAGCTTGGGGGCGGGGGCCGTTAAGGAGACCCAGTACTTC. This sequence joins TRBV21-1 and TRBJ2-5; the D segment call TRBD2 is taken from the table without a DNA check. TRBV21-1 is a listed pseudogene. CDR3 length equals 15 residues.

In the case of this clone: Possible read error: a much larger clone is one base away. The CDR3 sequence is CASSSNSGNTIYF. The CDR3 DNA sequence: TGTGCCAGCAGCTCGAACTCTGGAAACACCATATATTTT. This sequence joins TRBV7-2 and TRBJ1-3; no clear D. The germline gives CDR1 SGHTA, CDR2 FQGNSA. Trimming removed 4 bases from V and 0 bases from J, with 4 bases in between. The CDR3 loop spans 13 amino acids.